One sample yielded the 27 T cell receptor beta chains listed below, sequenced in a study of T cell changes during pregnancy in multiple sclerosis. Only in-frame clones appear in the TCRdb table, and some are missing; sequencing was by immunoSEQ multiplex PCR. Of about 69,000 clones listed, around 90% are singletons. The sample here was CD4+ T cells from peripheral blood mononuclear cells, taken in the third trimester of pregnancy. Receptors originate from a female donor in good health, enrolled as a control in a pregnancy study.

V usage is TRBV7-2 and J usage is TRBJ2-3; 7 bases are a match to TRBD2. This CDR3 contains 15 residues. The germline V gene has CDR1 SGHTA and CDR2 FQGNSA. Unmatched junction bases numbered 5, after V lost 5 bases and J lost 0 bases. The CDR3 DNA is TGTGCCAGCAGCCTCAGCGGGGTCAGCACAGATACGCAGTATTTT. This gives the protein CASSLSGVSTDTQYF.

This clone showed up just a few times. The V and J genes are TRBV6-6 and TRBJ1-1, with 7 bases that match TRBD1. Germline trimming cut 7 bases from V and 4 bases from J; bases unmatched to any gene: 9. CDR1 is MNHNY and CDR2 is SVGAGI in the germline V gene (reference sequence). This CDR3 contains 14 residues. This chain's CDR3 is CASTTARGFTEAFF. Written as DNA, the CDR3 is TGTGCCAGCACCACAGCCAGGGGGTTCACTGAAGCTTTCTTT.

The V gene is TRBV19, the J gene TRBJ1-5; 7 bases agree with TRBD1. Germline lookup yields CDR1 LNHDA and CDR2 SQIVND (reference sequence). V was clipped by 3 bases and J by 7 bases; unmatched bases: 9. This CDR3 contains 15 residues. CDR3 coding DNA: TGTGCCAGTAGTATCAATTCAGGGGACAGACAGCCCCAGCATTTT. Amino acids: CASSINSGDRQPQHF.

This chain connects TRBV6-5 to TRBJ1-1; 8 bases line up with TRBD1. The CDR3 runs to 16 residues. V trimming: 4 bases; J trimming: 3 bases; junction bases outside the gene matches: 10. CDR1 MNHEY and CDR2 SVGAGI come from the germline V gene. The CDR3 sequence is CASSFDRGLRDTEAFF. The CDR3 DNA reads TGTGCCAGCAGTTTTGACAGGGGTCTGCGGGACACTGAAGCTTTCTTT.

The J gene is TRBJ2-5, the V gene TRBV11-3; maybe TRBD1 (6 bases). The germline V gene encodes CDR1 SGHNT and CDR2 YENEEA. This CDR3 contains 14 residues. V was shortened by 6 bases and J by 2 bases, with 13 bases between the two germline ends. The CDR3 loop reads CASSSSTGQETQYF. Here the CDR3 DNA reads TGTGCCAGCAGTTCAAGTACAGGGCAAGAGACCCAGTACTTC.

This clone has a handful of counts. J is TRBJ1-5 and V is TRBV29-1; TRBD1 matches at 7 bases. After removal of 6 bases from V and 5 bases from J, the junction contained 7 bases not matched to a gene. This CDR3 has 13 residues. The V gene's germline CDR1 is SQVTM and CDR2 ANQGSEA. CDR3 coding DNA: TGCAGCGTGAGGACAGGTAAGGATCAGCCCCAGCATTTT. It yields the protein CSVRTGKDQPQHF.

The chain couples TRBV9 to TRBJ1-4, with D tentatively TRBD1 (6 bases). Germline assignment: CDR1 SGDLS and CDR2 YYNGEE. This CDR3 comprises 16 residues. V lost 0 bases and J lost 8, with 17 bases in between. The CDR3 sequence is CASSVASQGIGEKLFF. CDR3 coding DNA: TGTGCCAGCAGCGTAGCCAGCCAGGGGATTGGCGAAAAACTGTTTTTT.

V gene TRBV7-3 combines with J gene TRBJ2-3, with 8 bases identical to TRBD1. Germline trimming cut 5 bases from V and 5 bases from J; bases unmatched to any gene: 3. Germline loops: CDR1 SGHTA, CDR2 FQGTGA. The CDR3 has 13 residues. Written as DNA, the CDR3 is TGTGCCAGCAGCGTACAGGGGGTAGATACGCAGTATTTT. Residues: CASSVQGVDTQYF. The full variable domain, in which reference TRBV7-3 and TRBJ2-3 provide the parts outside the CDR3, is GAGVSQTPSNKVTEKGKYVELRCDPISGHTALYWYRQSLGQGPEFLIYFQGTGAADDSGLPNDRFFAVRPEGSVSTLKIQRTERGDSAVYLCASSVQGVDTQYFGPGTRLTVL.

This clone occurred once. The V gene is TRBV7-2, the J gene TRBJ1-5, with D perhaps matching TRBD1 (6 bases). This CDR3 spans 14 amino acids. Germline CDR1 reads SGHTA; CDR2 reads FQGNSA. V was cut by 2 bases and J by 7 bases, with 12 bases left in between. The CDR3 spells CASSLSPGEQPQHF. CDR3 coding DNA: TGTGCCAGCAGCTTAAGTCCAGGGGAGCAGCCCCAGCATTTT.

The rearrangement joins TRBV15 to TRBJ2-1; TRBD2 might be the D (7 bases). In germline, CDR1 is LNHNV, CDR2 YYDKDF (reference sequence). This CDR3 region has 16 residues. Trimming removed 0 bases from V and 10 bases from J, with 19 bases in between. For the CDR3, the DNA is TGTGCCACCAGCAGAGATCTCGAGATGGGGGGGCGCGAGCAGTTCTTC. Residues: CATSRDLEMGGREQFF.

The chain carries TRBV6-1 and TRBJ1-1; TRBD1 agrees at 7 bases. CDR1 is MNHNS, CDR2 SASEGT, per germline. This CDR3 contains 14 residues. With 7 bases clipped from V and 1 base from J, the junction kept 6 bases outside the gene matches. Here the CDR3 reads CASTKEGANTEAFF. CDR3 bases: TGTGCCAGCACAAAGGAGGGGGCGAACACTGAAGCTTTCTTT.

The chain recombines TRBV29-1 with TRBJ2-7; 7 positions match TRBD1. V trimming: 4 bases; J trimming: 4 bases; junction bases outside the gene matches: 10. Germline V gene lookup returns CDR1 SQVTM and CDR2 ANQGSEA. The CDR3 length is 14 residues. Written as DNA, the CDR3 is TGCAGCGTTGGAGAGCCGGGACAGCCGTACGAGCAGTACTTC. It encodes CSVGEPGQPYEQYF.

The V call is TRBV4-3, the J call TRBJ2-3; D gene uncertain. Looked up from germline, CDR1 is LGHNA and CDR2 is YSLEER. V dropped 1 base and J dropped 4 bases, with 9 bases sitting between them. The CDR3 totals 14 residues. CDR3 DNA sequence: TGCGCCAGCAGCCAAGTCTCAGGCTCAGATACGCAGTATTTT. Its translation: CASSQVSGSDTQYF.

The chain couples TRBV7-7 to TRBJ2-5; 7 bases align to TRBD2. The trim removed 10 bases at V and 2 bases at J, leaving 22 bases unmatched. This CDR3 has 18 residues. Germline values: CDR1 SSHAT, CDR2 FNYEAQ (reference sequence). CDR3 protein: CATGPCRLDGGKQETQYF. CDR3 bases: TGTGCCACCGGGCCCTGTCGCCTCGACGGGGGGAAACAAGAGACCCAGTACTTC.

The chain is built from TRBV27 and TRBJ2-7; possible D gene TRBD1, 5 bases. The CDR3 covers 14 residues. The germline V and J ends were trimmed by 6 bases and 1 base, with 13 bases remaining between them. Germline CDR1 reads MNHEY; CDR2 reads SMNVEV (reference sequence). The CDR3 DNA is TGTGCCAGCAGCCCTACAGGCGATTCCTACGAGCAGTACTTC. Amino acid sequence: CASSPTGDSYEQYF.

The V and J genes are TRBV5-4 and TRBJ2-5; 7 nucleotides line up with TRBD2. Germline V gives CDR1 SGHNT, CDR2 YYREEE (reference sequence). J lost 4 bases, V lost 0 bases, and 9 bases had no gene match. The CDR3 loop spans 16 amino acids. CDR3 coding DNA: TGTGCCAGCAGCTTGGGTGCGGGGAGGGTGGGAGAGACCCAGTACTTC. Protein sequence: CASSLGAGRVGETQYF.

This chain links TRBV11-3 with TRBJ2-4; maybe TRBD2 (5 bases). CDR1 and CDR2 from the germline V gene are SGHNT and YENEEA. Trimming cost V 5 bases and J 2 bases, with 10 bases left between them. The CDR3 has 14 residues. As DNA, the CDR3 is TGTGCCAGCAGCCGAGGGTCTACCAAAAACATTCAGTACTTC. Amino acids: CASSRGSTKNIQYF.

The chain recombines TRBV27 with TRBJ2-5; D not certain. Trimming stripped 6 bases from V and 4 bases from J, with 9 bases between. This CDR3 contains 12 residues. Germline V lookup: CDR1 MNHEY, CDR2 SMNVEV (reference sequence). CDR3 DNA: TGTGCCAGCAGCGCCGGTGGAGAGACCCAGTACTTC. It is translated as CASSAGGETQYF.

The chain is built from TRBV7-9 and TRBJ1-3; no definite D call. The CDR3 length is 14 residues. Trimming cost V 1 base and J 4 bases, with 8 bases left between them. The germline gives CDR1 SEHNR, CDR2 FQNEAQ (reference sequence). CDR3 in DNA: TGTGCCAGCAGCTTAGACGGTGTCGGAAACACCATATATTTT. It codes for CASSLDGVGNTIYF. The variable domain in full, with the rest retrieved from reference TRBV7-9 and TRBJ1-3, is DTGVSQNPRHKITKRGQNVTFRCDPISEHNRLYWYRQTLGQGPEFLTYFQNEAQLEKSRLLSDRFSAERPKGSFSTLEIQRTEQGDSAMYLCASSLDGVGNTIYFGEGSWLTVV.

The chain joins TRBV6-6 to TRBJ1-4, with 8 bases matching TRBD1. Trimming at V came to 6 bases and at J to 4 bases, leaving 7 bases not matched to a gene. Per the germline V gene, CDR1 is MNHNY and CDR2 is SVGAGI (reference sequence). The CDR3 contains 15 residues. CDR3 DNA: TGTGCCAGCAGCCCCCCAGGGGGCCTTAATGAAAAACTGTTTTTT. Translation gives CASSPPGGLNEKLFF.

CDR3 region: CASSQVGQGNTIYF. The CDR3 nucleotides read TGTGCCAGCAGCCAAGTCGGACAGGGGAACACCATATATTTT. The chain combines TRBV14 with TRBJ1-3, with TRBD1 identical over 9 bases. V trimming: 1 base; J trimming: 7 bases; junction bases outside the gene matches: 2. From germline, CDR1 is SGHDN and CDR2 FVKESK. The CDR3 is made up of 14 amino acids.

The chain combines TRBV6-1 with TRBJ2-5, with 9 bases aligning to TRBD2. Germline V lookup: CDR1 MNHNS, CDR2 SASEGT. Unmatched junction bases numbered 11, after V lost 7 bases and J lost 5 bases. This CDR3 region has 15 residues. CDR3 loop: CASIEPALAGETQYF. The CDR3 DNA is TGTGCCAGCATCGAACCGGCCCTAGCGGGGGAGACCCAGTACTTC.

The V call is TRBV11-2, the J call TRBJ1-1; 11 bases line up with TRBD1. The CDR3 is 15 residues long. Trimming took 5 bases from V and 6 from J; bases not matched to a gene: 8. Germline V CDR1 and CDR2: SGHAT, FQNNGV. The CDR3 sequence: CASSLRTGGDPEAFF. CDR3 DNA: TGTGCCAGCAGCCTCCGGACAGGGGGCGACCCTGAAGCTTTCTTT.

The CDR3 is CASRSGDWNTEAFF. In DNA, the CDR3 is TGTGCCAGCAGATCAGGGGATTGGAACACTGAAGCTTTCTTT. The chain links TRBV28 to TRBJ1-1; D might be TRBD1 (6 bases). Per the germline V gene, CDR1 is MDHEN and CDR2 is SYDVKM. CDR3 length: 14 residues. Trimming removed 6 bases from V and 1 base from J, with 12 bases in between.

This chain connects TRBV11-3 to TRBJ1-3; D may be TRBD1 (6 bases). The CDR3 contains 14 residues. Trimming removed 5 bases at V and 1 base at J, with 9 bases between. Germline lookup yields CDR1 SGHNT and CDR2 YENEEA. The CDR3 nucleotides are TGTGCCAGCAGCGTAACAGGGTCTGGAAACACCATATATTTT. Protein product: CASSVTGSGNTIYF.

The V and J genes are TRBV15 and TRBJ1-4; 7 bases agree with TRBD1. Per the germline V gene, CDR1 is LNHNV and CDR2 is YYDKDF (reference sequence). The length of the CDR3 is 13 residues. Trimming cost V 11 bases and J 7 bases; bases outside gene matches: 10. CDR3 DNA: TGTGCCGCCCAGACAGGGAAGACTGAAAAACTGTTTTTT. It encodes CAAQTGKTEKLFF.

The chain joins TRBV29-1 to TRBJ2-1, with 7 bases matching TRBD2. The V and J ends lost 3 bases and 4 bases, in that order; junction bases with no gene match: 6. The germline V gene encodes CDR1 SQVTM and CDR2 ANQGSEA. The CDR3 totals 14 residues. The CDR3 nucleotides are TGCAGCGTTGATTCGTGGGGGGGGTACAATGAGCAGTTCTTC. Residues: CSVDSWGGYNEQFF.